These 21 T cell receptor beta chains originate from one sample sequenced in a study of blood T cells in healthy people across ages. A sample-barcoded 5' primer and a J-beta primer mix were used in a second PCR of roughly 6 to 12 cycles. A single record per CDR3 protein comes from TCRdb applying MiXCR to the 5' RACE reads. The profile covers fewer than 800,000 distinct CDR3 sequences, with 32% appearing a single time and just over 15% taken by the ten largest. Sequencing was carried out using blood. The receptors originated from a woman older than 75 in good health.

The J gene is TRBJ2-2, the V gene TRBV20-1; D is ambiguous. V lost 3 bases and J 4 bases, leaving 9 bases between the germline ends. The CDR3 runs 13 residues. Germline CDR1 and CDR2: DFQATT and SNEGSKA (reference sequence). The chain's CDR3 is CSASPRVTGELFF. In DNA form, the CDR3 reads TGCAGTGCTAGTCCTCGGGTCACCGGGGAGCTGTTTTTT.

This chain joins TRBV20-1 and TRBJ1-2, with D unclear. Germline V gene sequence: CDR1 DFQATT, CDR2 SNEGSKA (reference sequence). V lost 6 bases and J lost 12, with 14 bases in between. The CDR3 is made up of 10 amino acids. For the CDR3, the DNA is TGCAGTGCACAAAATGGACCGGACACCTTC. This translates into CSAQNGPDTF.

This clonotype has at least ten counts. CDR3 in DNA: TGTGCCAGCAGTCCCAGGACAGCGTCCTACGAGCAGTACTTC. It yields the protein CASSPRTASYEQYF. This rearrangement joins TRBV12-3 or TRBV12-4 to TRBJ2-7; D may be TRBD1 (6 bases). The CDR3 is 14 amino acids. V dropped 5 bases and J dropped 1 base, with 12 bases sitting between them.

The table lists this clonotype with a few counts. A much larger clone lies a single base off, so this may be a read error. The V and J genes are TRBV10-3 and TRBJ2-5; the match to TRBD2 covers 8 bases. Germline V lookup: CDR1 ENHRY, CDR2 SYGVKD. The CDR3 consists of 14 residues. The J segment lost 11 bases and the V segment lost 8 bases, leaving 16 bases of the junction unmatched. The DNA for the CDR3 is TGTGCCATCCGAGCGGGGGACGAAAACAATGAGCAGTACTTC. This encodes CAIRAGDENNEQYF.

This chain joins TRBV7-2 and TRBJ2-7; D is possibly TRBD2 (5 bases). This CDR3 has 14 residues. Trimming took off 5 bases at V and 0 bases at J, with 11 bases between the two ends. Germline V lookup: CDR1 SGHTA, CDR2 FQGNSA. DNA of the CDR3: TGTGCCAGCAGCCCTTTAGCGCTCTCCTACGAGCAGTACTTC. Translated: CASSPLALSYEQYF.

This clonotype was seen many times. The chain combines TRBV6-6 with TRBJ2-1, with D possibly being TRBD2 (7 bases). The germline gives CDR1 MNHNY, CDR2 SVGAGI (reference sequence). The V end lost 6 bases, the J end lost 9 bases, and 21 bases lay between the germline ends. The CDR3 is made up of 15 amino acids. In DNA form, the CDR3 reads TGTGCCAGCAGCCGGAGGACGGGGGGCTCGGGTGAGCAGTTCTTC. This encodes CASSRRTGGSGEQFF.

As to this clonotype: A much larger clone is a single base away; this may be a read error. The gene calls are TRBV12-3 or TRBV12-4 and TRBJ1-1; D is undetermined. The CDR3 is 13 amino acids. The ends were cut back, 3 bases at V and 1 base at J, with 6 bases in the middle. The CDR3 protein is CASSFMENTEAFF. The DNA for the CDR3 is TGTGCCAGCAGTTTCATGGAGAACACTGAAGCTTTCTTT.

Comment on this clonotype: The junction differs from germline at one of its ends, possibly a read error. This rearrangement joins TRBV12-3 or TRBV12-4 to TRBJ2-3; D possibly uses TRBD1 or TRBD2 (5 bases each). The CDR3 totals 14 residues. In nucleotides, the CDR3 is TGTGCCAGCACTCAATGGGGGACCGAAGATGCGCAGTATTTT. Translated: CASTQWGTEDAQYF.

The sample holds many counts of this clonotype. The chain has TRBV12-3 or TRBV12-4 and TRBJ1-1; the D is unclear. Trimming left V 6 bases short and J 6 bases short, with 11 bases between. This CDR3 is 12 amino acids long. The CDR3 sequence is CASSPGRPEAFF. DNA of the CDR3: TGTGCCAGCAGCCCCGGGAGGCCTGAAGCTTTCTTT.

This clonotype was recorded at least ten times. The chain has TRBV3-1 and TRBJ2-1; perhaps D is TRBD1 or TRBD2 (6 bases each). Trimming removed 4 bases at V and 8 bases at J, with 21 bases between. This CDR3 has 16 residues. Germline V gene data show CDR1 as LGHDT and CDR2 as YNNKEL (reference sequence). CDR3 nucleotides: TGTGCCAGCAGCCTCCGGGGGCCAGCCCCCGGCCATGAGCAGTTCTTC. This sequence encodes CASSLRGPAPGHEQFF.

Comments on this clonotype: Its ends do not fully match the called genes, so a read error is possible. This sequence joins TRBV28 and TRBJ2-3; 9 nucleotides match TRBD2. Germline-derived CDR1 and CDR2 are MDHEN and SYDVKM. This CDR3 spans 15 amino acids. CDR3 coding DNA: TGTGCCGGCAGCACTACGAGCGGGGGGCGGAGGACGCAGTATTTT. This encodes CAGSTTSGGRRTQYF.

This clonotype was counted only a few times. V gene TRBV30 combines with J gene TRBJ1-5, with TRBD1 matching over 11 bases. The germline gives CDR1 GTSNPN, CDR2 SVGIG (reference sequence). This CDR3 has 17 residues. J gave up 0 bases and V 1 base, and 5 bases lay outside the gene matches. CDR3 in amino acids: CAWSGDRGTVSNQPQHF. Written as DNA, the CDR3 is TGTGCCTGGAGTGGGGACAGGGGGACTGTTAGCAATCAGCCCCAGCATTTT.

Worth noting for this clonotype: This may stem from a read error, because a much larger clone lies one nucleotide away. The rearrangement uses TRBV12-3 or TRBV12-4 and TRBJ2-1; D could derive from TRBD1 or TRBD2 (6 bases each). V was trimmed by 6 bases and J by 9 bases, leaving 21 bases between them. CDR3 length equals 15 residues. The CDR3 spells CASSPSWWGAGEQFF. Here the CDR3 DNA reads TGTGCCAGCAGCCCTTCCTGGTGGGGGGCGGGTGAGCAGTTCTTC.

The J gene is TRBJ2-3, the V gene TRBV5-4, with 7 bases that match TRBD1. With V trimmed by 3 bases and J by 3 bases, 7 bases remained unmatched. CDR3 length: 15 amino acids. Germline-derived CDR1 and CDR2 are SGHNT and YYREEE (reference sequence). CDR3 DNA sequence: TGTGCCAGCAGCTCAAACAGGGGTGGTACAGATACGCAGTATTTT. Its translation: CASSSNRGGTDTQYF.

In regard to this clonotype: A much larger clonotype is one base distant, so this may be a read error. The chain combines TRBV9 with TRBJ2-1; D possibly corresponds to TRBD2 (6 bases). Germline CDR1 is SGDLS and CDR2 is YYNGEE. Trimming removed 0 bases at V and 0 bases at J, with 13 bases between. The CDR3 has 17 amino acids. CDR3 DNA: TGTGCCAGCAGCGTAGCTAGGCGGCGGGGCTCCTACAATGAGCAGTTCTTC. Protein product: CASSVARRRGSYNEQFF.

This clonotype occurred many times. The V and J genes are TRBV30 and TRBJ2-7; possible D gene TRBD1, 6 bases. Germline assignment: CDR1 GTSNPN and CDR2 SVGIG (reference sequence). V lost 0 bases, J lost 6 bases, and 15 bases lay in between. The CDR3 loop spans 14 amino acids. The CDR3 nucleotides are TGTGCCTGGAGTGTAAGGACAGACATGGGCGAGCAGTACTTC. Amino acids: CAWSVRTDMGEQYF.

With respect to this clonotype: A single base separates this from a much larger clone, so it may be a read error. CDR3 residues: CASRTNSFQETQYF. The CDR3 DNA is TGTGCCAGCAGGACGAACAGTTTCCAAGAGACCCAGTACTTC. The genes are TRBV6-5 and TRBJ2-5; no firm D call. This CDR3 has 14 residues. In germline, CDR1 is MNHEY, CDR2 SVGAGI. The V gene lost 6 bases and the J gene lost 1 base, with 12 bases spanning the gap.

This clonotype was found many times. The chain couples TRBV12-3 or TRBV12-4 to TRBJ2-1, with 7 bases fitting TRBD1. With 6 bases clipped from V and 6 bases from J, the junction kept 11 bases outside the gene matches. The CDR3 spans 15 residues. CDR3 sequence (DNA): TGTGCCAGCAGCCTCTCCGGGACAGCTACCAATGAGCAGTTCTTC. It yields the protein CASSLSGTATNEQFF.

The sample holds one count of this clonotype. A much larger clone is a single base away; this may be a read error. This chain connects TRBV7-3 to TRBJ1-6; TRBD1 matches 8 bases. The V and J ends lost 1 base and 9 bases, in that order; junction bases with no gene match: 14. This CDR3 contains 18 residues. Germline CDR1 is SGHTA and CDR2 is FQGTGA. Here the CDR3 DNA reads TGTGCCAGCAGCTTAAACGGGCAGGGGGCCGCCAATGGTTCACCCCTCCACTTT. This translates into CASSLNGQGAANGSPLHF.

This clonotype came up many times. The chain couples TRBV5-5 to TRBJ2-3, with a possible D match to TRBD1 (6 bases). Trimming removed 0 bases at V and 2 bases at J, with 13 bases between. The CDR3 is 16 residues long. The germline V gene has CDR1 SGHKS and CDR2 YYEKEE (reference sequence). DNA of the CDR3: TGTGCCAGCAGCTTGGAGACAGGATACAACACAGATACGCAGTATTTT. Protein sequence: CASSLETGYNTDTQYF. Full variable domain (outside the CDR3, taken from reference TRBV5-5 and TRBJ2-3): DAGVTQSPTHLIKTRGQQVTLRCSPISGHKSVSWYQQVLGQGPQFIFQYYEKEERGRGNFPDRFSARQFPNYSSELNVNALLLGDSALYLCASSLETGYNTDTQYFGPGTRLTVL.

This clonotype occurred many times. The chain joins TRBV4-2 to TRBJ2-3, with D possibly TRBD1 on 7 matching bases. Germline lookup yields CDR1 LGHNA and CDR2 YNFKEQ. Trimming took off 1 base at V and 5 bases at J, with 19 bases between the two ends. This CDR3 has 17 amino acids. CDR3 sequence: CASSQGGTAEGEDTQYF. CDR3 DNA: TGTGCCAGCAGCCAAGGGGGGACAGCGGAGGGTGAAGATACGCAGTATTTT.